The 30 T cell receptor beta chains reported below all come from one sample, sequenced in a study of blood T cell repertoires in COVID-19 (dated by TCRdb to between 2020 and 2021). The receptor library was made with the immunoSEQ multiplex PCR assay. Not all clones reach the TCRdb copy of this immuneACCESS table, which keeps in-frame sequences only. Checked studies attribute under half of the gap to unresolved V genes and leave the rest unexplained. Recorded for this sample are about 220,000 clones; 88% of them occurred a single time. The ten most abundant clones make up roughly 2.7% of the sample. What was sequenced was PBMCs or T cells enriched from blood (not recorded which). The receptors stem from a woman under 40 who had recovered from COVID-19.

The chain has TRBV7-2 and TRBJ2-7; maybe TRBD2 (5 bases). V lost 1 base and J 7 bases, leaving 14 bases between the germline ends. Germline values: CDR1 SGHTA, CDR2 FQGNSA. This CDR3 is built from 14 residues. CDR3 bases: TGTGCCAGCAGCTTAGAGGCCTCGTCGGGGGAGCAGTACTTC. Translated: CASSLEASSGEQYF.

The genes are TRBV10-3 and TRBJ1-1, with D possibly TRBD1 on 5 matching bases. The germline V gene encodes CDR1 ENHRY and CDR2 SYGVKD. Trimming pared 2 bases from V and 5 bases from J, leaving 15 bases between. The CDR3 spans 15 residues. The CDR3 coding sequence is TGTGCCATCAGTGAGCGCGGTGGAGGGGAGACTGAAGCTTTCTTT. This gives the protein CAISERGGGETEAFF.

The V and J genes are TRBV5-1 and TRBJ1-1, with a tentative D call TRBD1 (5 bases). The V and J ends lost 0 bases and 1 base respectively, with 10 bases between them. Germline V CDR1 and CDR2: SGHRS, YFSETQ. CDR3 length: 15 residues. CDR3 bases: TGCGCCAGCAGCTTGGTCGGCCAGGGGAACACTGAAGCTTTCTTT. Protein product: CASSLVGQGNTEAFF.

This chain uses TRBV5-1 with TRBJ1-3; D gene uncertain. This CDR3 has 15 amino acids. The germline V and J ends were trimmed by 0 bases and 0 bases, with 7 bases remaining between them. Germline V gene data show CDR1 as SGHRS and CDR2 as YFSETQ. The CDR3 nucleotides are TGCGCCAGCAGCTTGGGGCCTAGCTCTGGAAACACCATATATTTT. This gives the protein CASSLGPSSGNTIYF. The full variable domain, in which reference TRBV5-1 and TRBJ1-3 provide the parts outside the CDR3, is KAGVTQTPRYLIKTRGQQVTLSCSPISGHRSVSWYQQTPGQGLQFLFEYFSETQRNKGNFPGRFSGRQFSNSRSEMNVSTLELGDSALYLCASSLGPSSGNTIYFGEGSWLTVV.

This clone was seen just once. V usage is TRBV6-5 and J usage is TRBJ1-1; D unresolved. V gave up 0 bases and J gave up 5 bases, with 16 bases separating them. The CDR3 contains 16 residues. The germline CDR1 and CDR2 sequences are MNHEY and SVGAGI. CDR3 nucleotide sequence: TGTGCCAGCAGTTACTCTCGAGCGGGCGCGAAGACTGAAGCTTTCTTT. Its translation is CASSYSRAGAKTEAFF.

Remarks on this clone: Distinct nucleotide sequences in the sample also encode this CDR3. This chain links TRBV27 with TRBJ2-6, with unresolved D. Germline assignment: CDR1 MNHEY and CDR2 SMNVEV (reference sequence). This CDR3 is built from 15 residues. Trimming took 4 bases from V and 0 from J, leaving 7 bases between them. Here the CDR3 reads CASSSPSSGANVLTF. CDR3 DNA: TGTGCCAGCAGTTCCCCCTCCTCTGGGGCCAACGTCCTGACTTTC. Full variable domain (rest looked up from reference TRBV27 and TRBJ2-6): EAQVTQNPRYLITVTGKKLTVTCSQNMNHEYMSWYRQDPGLGLRQIYYSMNVEVTDKGDVPEGYKVSRKEKRNFPLILESPSPNQTSLYFCASSSPSSGANVLTFGAGSRLTVL.

The chain joins TRBV7-2 to TRBJ2-3; D possibly corresponds to TRBD1 (6 bases). V was pared by 5 bases and J by 0 bases, with 15 bases between. The length of the CDR3 is 16 residues. In germline, CDR1 is SGHTA, CDR2 FQGNSA. The CDR3 bases are TGTGCCAGCAGCCCAGGACAGTTCACTAGCACAGATACGCAGTATTTT. Translated: CASSPGQFTSTDTQYF.

On this clone itself: Within the sample, other DNA sequences also encode this same CDR3. The chain uses TRBV5-1 and TRBJ1-1; D is possibly TRBD1 (5 bases). CDR1 is SGHRS and CDR2 is YFSETQ in the germline V gene. The CDR3 spans 15 residues. With 0 bases removed from V and 1 base from J, the gap between germline ends came to 10 bases. CDR3 in amino acids: CASSLEGQGNTEAFF. CDR3 sequence (DNA): TGCGCCAGCAGCTTGGAGGGCCAGGGGAACACTGAAGCTTTCTTT.

The chain joins TRBV18 to TRBJ1-1; D gene unclear. CDR3 length: 17 residues. V gave up 3 bases and J gave up 1 base, with 18 bases separating them. CDR1 and CDR2 (germline): KGHSH, LQKENI. The chain's CDR3 is CASSPRREGLGNTEAFF. CDR3 DNA sequence: TGTGCCAGCTCACCGAGAAGGGAGGGCTTGGGGAACACTGAAGCTTTCTTT.

This clone was seen once. J is TRBJ1-3 and V is TRBV27; D unclear. CDR3 length equals 11 residues. Trimming shortened V by 10 bases and J by 5 bases, and 9 bases separated the two germline ends. The germline V gene encodes CDR1 MNHEY and CDR2 SMNVEV (reference sequence). The CDR3 sequence: CAITERNTIYF. The CDR3 nucleotides are TGTGCCATCACAGAAAGAAACACCATATATTTT.

The chain employs TRBV13 and TRBJ2-7; D gene ambiguous. This CDR3 comprises 14 residues. The germline CDR1 and CDR2 sequences are PRHDT and FYEKMQ (reference sequence). Trimming removed 5 bases at V and 1 base at J, with 12 bases between. The CDR3 protein is CASSHSTLSYEQYF. The DNA of the CDR3 is TGTGCCAGCAGCCACTCGACACTTTCCTACGAGCAGTACTTC.

The table lists this clone with a count of one. The chain employs TRBV13 and TRBJ2-2; D may be TRBD2 (6 bases). Germline assignment: CDR1 PRHDT and CDR2 FYEKMQ (reference sequence). The CDR3 length is 15 residues. The ends were cut back, 1 base at V and 4 bases at J, with 10 bases in the middle. CDR3 residues: CASSLEERATGELFF. CDR3 DNA sequence: TGTGCCAGCAGCTTAGAGGAGCGGGCCACCGGGGAGCTGTTTTTT.

The CDR3 DNA sequence: TGTGCCAGTATGGGGACAGGGAATCCCGGGGAGCTGTTTTTT. Translated, it gives CASMGTGNPGELFF. The rearrangement uses TRBV19 and TRBJ2-2, with 9 bases fitting TRBD1. From germline, CDR1 is LNHDA and CDR2 SQIVND (reference sequence). The trim removed 7 bases at V and 6 bases at J, leaving 6 bases unmatched. There are 14 residues in the CDR3.

The genes are TRBV7-3 and TRBJ2-1; 8 nucleotides agree with TRBD1. There are 20 residues in the CDR3. J lost 0 bases, V lost 1 base, and 14 bases had no gene match. Germline V gene lookup returns CDR1 SGHTA and CDR2 FQGTGA. CDR3 bases: TGTGCCAGCAGCTTAAGAGTCCGACAGGGGTTCGGCGTCTCCTACAATGAGCAGTTCTTC. Residues: CASSLRVRQGFGVSYNEQFF.

This clone was recorded only once. This chain links TRBV19 with TRBJ1-5; tentatively, D is TRBD1 (5 bases). CDR1 is LNHDA, CDR2 SQIVND, per germline (reference sequence). CDR3 size: 14 residues. Trimming left V 5 bases short and J 1 base short, with 9 bases between. CDR3 sequence reads: CASSQRGSNQPQHF. The CDR3, as DNA: TGTGCCAGTAGTCAGCGGGGCAGCAATCAGCCCCAGCATTTT.

This clone showed up just once. The gene calls are TRBV6-6 and TRBJ2-1; weak D call: TRBD1 (6 bases). Germline values: CDR1 MNHNY, CDR2 SVGAGI (reference sequence). V was clipped by 0 bases and J by 0 bases, with 9 bases between them. The length of the CDR3 is 16 residues. CDR3 region: CASSYSRGSSYNEQFF. The CDR3 DNA is TGTGCCAGCAGTTACTCGAGGGGGAGCTCCTACAATGAGCAGTTCTTC.

This clone has just one count. The V and J genes are TRBV19 and TRBJ2-1; D gene ambiguous. There are 11 residues in the CDR3. V was clipped by 10 bases and J by 9 bases, with 13 bases between them. The V gene's germline CDR1 is LNHDA and CDR2 SQIVND (reference sequence). CDR3 loop: CATGWLREQFF. The CDR3, as DNA: TGTGCCACCGGTTGGTTGCGTGAGCAGTTCTTC.

V gene TRBV7-6 combines with J gene TRBJ2-3; D possibly corresponds to TRBD2 (6 bases). CDR3 size: 16 residues. Deletions cut 5 bases from V and 3 bases from J, with 18 bases between. CDR1 and CDR2 from the germline V gene are SGHVS and FNYEAQ. The DNA for the CDR3 is TGTGCCAGCAGCCACCGAGTGGGGGGAGGTACAGATACGCAGTATTTT. It is translated as CASSHRVGGGTDTQYF.

In DNA form, the CDR3 reads TGTGCCAGCAGCGCGAGCCGACTAGCGGGGGCCCCGAAAATAAAAGAGACCCAGTACTTC. This encodes CASSASRLAGAPKIKETQYF. The rearrangement links TRBV9 to TRBJ2-5, with 12 bases matching TRBD2. CDR3 size: 20 residues. Looked up from germline, CDR1 is SGDLS and CDR2 is YYNGEE. V lost 3 bases to trimming and J lost 3 bases; unmatched junction nucleotides: 18.

The rearrangement links TRBV27 to TRBJ1-6; no clear D gene. Germline assignment: CDR1 MNHEY and CDR2 SMNVEV (reference sequence). The CDR3 covers 15 residues. The V end lost 5 bases, the J end lost 11 bases, and 19 bases lay between the germline ends. The CDR3 protein is CASSPNAKGGTPLHF. CDR3 in DNA: TGTGCCAGCAGTCCCAACGCAAAAGGAGGCACACCCCTCCACTTT.

This clone was detected only a few times. J is TRBJ2-5 and V is TRBV29-1, with no clear D. Trimming removed 4 bases at V and 1 base at J, with 4 bases between. CDR1 and CDR2 from the germline V gene are SQVTM and ANQGSEA. The CDR3 length is 11 residues. CDR3 DNA sequence: TGCAGCGTTGGAGTCCAAGAGACCCAGTACTTC. It specifies CSVGVQETQYF.

The chain links TRBV4-2 to TRBJ2-7; the D is unclear. Trimming took off 1 base at V and 4 bases at J, with 5 bases between the two ends. Germline loops: CDR1 LGHNA, CDR2 YNFKEQ. The CDR3 length is 12 residues. This CDR3 is CASSQGRYEQYF. In nucleotides, the CDR3 is TGTGCCAGCAGCCAAGGGAGATACGAGCAGTACTTC.

The V and J genes are TRBV2 and TRBJ1-2; D not certain. The CDR3 consists of 12 residues. Trimming pared 1 base from V and 7 bases from J, leaving 7 bases between. Germline CDR1 and CDR2: SNHLY and FYNNEI. The CDR3: CASSEGQFGYTF. The DNA for the CDR3 is TGTGCCAGCAGTGAAGGTCAATTTGGCTACACCTTC.

This rearrangement joins TRBV27 to TRBJ2-1; 7 positions agree with TRBD1. After removal of 4 bases from V and 4 bases from J, the junction contained 10 bases not matched to a gene. Germline V CDR1 and CDR2: MNHEY, SMNVEV (reference sequence). The CDR3 has 16 amino acids. The DNA of the CDR3 is TGTGCCAGCAGTTCGACAGGGATTACGGCTTACAATGAGCAGTTCTTC. Translation: CASSSTGITAYNEQFF.

The rearrangement uses TRBV6-2 or TRBV6-3 and TRBJ1-2; TRBD1 matches 7 bases. Germline loops: CDR1 MNHEY, CDR2 SVGEGT. The J segment lost 5 bases and the V segment lost 7 bases, leaving 13 bases of the junction unmatched. There are 15 residues in the CDR3. CDR3 nucleotide sequence: TGTGCCAGCACCCCTGGAGGGGGCGTAAAATATGGCTACACCTTC. Translating it yields CASTPGGGVKYGYTF.

The rearrangement links TRBV18 to TRBJ2-5; a weak D match, TRBD2 (5 bases). Germline CDR1 is KGHSH and CDR2 is LQKENI. There are 12 residues in the CDR3. V dropped 6 bases and J dropped 5 bases, with 10 bases sitting between them. The CDR3 loop is CASSPTGETQYF. In nucleotides, the CDR3 is TGTGCCAGCTCTCCGACGGGGGAGACCCAGTACTTC.

This chain joins TRBV7-9 and TRBJ2-3; 11 bases agree with TRBD2. Germline V gene data show CDR1 as SEHNR and CDR2 as FQNEAQ (reference sequence). This CDR3 comprises 17 residues. J gave up 5 bases and V 1 base, and 8 bases lay outside the gene matches. DNA of the CDR3: TGTGCCAGCAGCTTAGTCTTAGCGGGGGGGTATGGAGATACGCAGTATTTT. This codes for CASSLVLAGGYGDTQYF.

The gene calls are TRBV3-1 (or the pseudogene TRBV3-2) and TRBJ1-5, with 8 bases identical to TRBD1. Germline-derived CDR1 and CDR2 are LGHDT and YNNKEL (reference sequence). This CDR3 contains 17 residues. V lost 4 bases to trimming and J lost 5 bases; unmatched junction nucleotides: 13. In DNA, the CDR3 is TGTGCCAGCAGCCCCTTCCTTTCAGGGGGCGCGGATCAGCCCCAGCATTTT. Residues: CASSPFLSGGADQPQHF.

The CDR3 is CASSQDWTGGSNYGYTF. The CDR3 DNA follows: TGCGCCAGCAGCCAGGATTGGACAGGGGGCTCTAACTATGGCTACACCTTC. The chain uses TRBV4-3 and TRBJ1-2; 11 nucleotides align to TRBD1. With V trimmed by 3 bases and J by 0 bases, 6 bases remained unmatched. Germline V gives CDR1 LGHNA, CDR2 YSLEER. The CDR3 has 17 residues.

J is TRBJ1-6 and V is TRBV6-5; 7 nucleotides match TRBD1. The CDR3 runs to 15 residues. The junction had 7 bases not matched to a gene; V was cut back by 7 bases and J by 4 bases. The germline V gene encodes CDR1 MNHEY and CDR2 SVGAGI. The CDR3 DNA follows: TGTGCCAGCACCGGGGGACAGAATTATAATTCACCCCTCCACTTT. Protein: CASTGGQNYNSPLHF.